This T cell receptor (beta chain) is drawn from a study of T cells after yellow fever vaccination. The CDR3 spans 16 residues. Germline-derived CDR1 and CDR2 are SGHTA and FQGNSA. The ends were cut back, 1 base at V and 1 base at J, with 11 bases in the middle. A single record per CDR3 protein comes from TCRdb applying MiXCR to the 5' RACE reads. The sample has approximately 300,000 distinct CDR3 sequences; 6.5% to 8.5% are singletons. V and J are TRBV7-2 and TRBJ1-3; no definite D call. The material sequenced was PBMCs, taken 35 to 50 days after the first yellow fever vaccination. The TCR comes from a man younger than 30 who received the YFV17D yellow fever vaccine. CDR3 DNA: TGTGCCAGCAGCTTAGGGAAGGCCTTATCTGGAAACACCATATATTTT. Amino acid sequence: CASSLGKALSGNTIYF.